This TCR beta chain was documented in a study of blood T cell repertoires in COVID-19. Overall study: The United States, Italy and Spain provided the acute and convalescent COVID-19 samples. T cells, B-cell-depleted T cells, or PBMCs supplied cDNA or gDNA.

This CDR3 contains 16 residues. Germline lookup yields CDR1 LNHDA and CDR2 SQIVND (reference sequence). Between the trimmed V and J ends, which lost 3 bases and 0 bases, there was a span of 9 bases. The table came from immunoSEQ multiplex PCR; TCRdb's copy has only in-frame clones and leaves some out. Among approximately 210,000 clones listed, approximately 88% were seen once. As regards this clone: Within the sample, other DNA sequences also encode this same CDR3.

Sequencing used PBMCs or T cells enriched from blood (not recorded which). The genes are TRBV19 and TRBJ1-6; possibly TRBD1 for D (5 bases). The receptor was isolated from a woman between 18 and 29 years old who had recovered from COVID-19. The CDR3 DNA sequence: TGTGCCAGTAGTATGGGGGGGAGCTCCTATAATTCACCCCTCCACTTT. Translating gives CASSMGGSSYNSPLHF. Together with reference TRBV19 and TRBJ1-6, the CDR3 gives the full variable domain: DGGITQSPKYLFRKEGQNVTLSCEQNLNHDAMYWYRQDPGQGLRLIYYSQIVNDFQKGDIAEGYSVSREKKESFPLTVTSAQKNPTAFYLCASSMGGSSYNSPLHFGNGTRLTVT.